The 3 T cell receptor beta chains presented below share a single source sample, sequenced in a study of human T cells and chemical hapten exposure. One entry per CDR3 protein, called by TCRdb with MiXCR from the RACE reads. This table has roughly 84,000 distinct CDR3 sequences, 10% to 13% appearing once. Time point noted: patch test 3, about 24 weeks after DPC sensitization. The treatment: therapeutic diphenylcyclopropenone sensitization with weekly scalp DPC. This specimen was whole blood, taken in connection with sensitization to the hapten diphenylcyclopropenone (DPC). These TCRs come from a woman aged 45-60 years with alopecia areata. Some clones in this sample may be carry-over from other donors' samples.

This clonotype was seen more than once but under ten times. The chain couples TRBV19 to TRBJ2-3; TRBD1 aligns across 8 bases. The trim removed 7 bases at V and 0 bases at J, leaving 0 bases unmatched. The CDR3 contains 13 residues. Germline CDR1 reads LNHDA; CDR2 reads SQIVND (reference sequence). The CDR3 DNA reads as TGTGCCAGTAACAGGGGGAGCACAGATACGCAGTATTTT. It translates to CASNRGSTDTQYF.

This clonotype was found a few times. This chain joins TRBV20-1 and TRBJ2-5, with D possibly matching TRBD2 (6 bases). V lost 1 base, J lost 5 bases, and 17 bases lay in between. In germline, CDR1 is DFQATT, CDR2 SNEGSKA (reference sequence). There are 15 residues in the CDR3. CDR3 DNA: TGCAGTGCTAGAGTCGGGTCGGGAGCTACGGAGACCCAGTACTTC. Translation: CSARVGSGATETQYF.

This clonotype came up many times. The CDR3 reads CASSRARLFGSSYEQYF. The CDR3 DNA is TGTGCCAGCAGTCGGGCTCGGTTGTTCGGCTCCTCCTACGAGCAGTACTTC. This chain uses TRBV27 with TRBJ2-7; no reliable D call. Trimming pared 5 bases from V and 0 bases from J, leaving 20 bases between. CDR3 length equals 17 residues. Germline-derived CDR1 and CDR2 are MNHEY and SMNVEV (reference sequence).